What follows describes a single T cell receptor beta chain. Its matching antigen is unknown. Profiled with immunoSEQ multiplex PCR; TCRdb holds only in-frame clones, not every one. This table holds 99,000 or so clones, 85% to 95% found once. This sample stems from a study of graft-versus-host responses after intestinal transplantation. Overall study context: For approximately 3 years after anti-thymocyte globulin induction, all recipients took tacrolimus and steroids.

V gave up 0 bases and J gave up 1 base, with 7 bases separating them. CDR1 and CDR2 from the germline V gene are SGHDT and YYEEEE. This CDR3 has 14 residues. Notes on the study in general: Allografts of patients with graft-donor T cell macrochimerism showed high graft-versus-host to host-versus-graft clone ratios.

The chain combines TRBV5-6 with TRBJ2-5; no reliable D call. The source is a human donor who was the organ donor for an intestinal transplant. The sample here was unstimulated CD8+ T cells sorted from spleen or lymph node cells, taken before transplant. The CDR3 loop reads CASSLGQSQETQYF. Written as DNA, the CDR3 is TGTGCCAGCAGCTTGGGGCAGTCCCAAGAGACCCAGTACTTC.